The TCR beta chain under discussion was sequenced for a study of PD-L1 blockade in urothelial cancer. Across the study: Men with urothelial cancer arising in the bladder made up about 85% of the roughly 29 patients. The median T cell count in blood samples was 141,255.

Repertoires were generated with immunoSEQ multiplex PCR, while TCRdb's copy carries only in-frame clones and drops some. The sample carries approximately 30,000 clones, around 80% recorded once. The sample here was PBMCs, taken around atezolizumab (anti-PD-L1) treatment. The TCR was taken from a man aged 45-65 years with urothelial cancer.

Here the CDR3 reads CASSVEGGQETQYF. CDR3 nucleotides: TGTGCCAGCAGCGTAGAAGGAGGGCAAGAGACCCAGTACTTC. The genes are TRBV9 and TRBJ2-5; the D gene is possibly TRBD2 (6 bases). V dropped 0 bases and J dropped 2 bases, with 8 bases sitting between them. This CDR3 has 14 amino acids. The germline CDR1 and CDR2 sequences are SGDLS and YYNGEE.